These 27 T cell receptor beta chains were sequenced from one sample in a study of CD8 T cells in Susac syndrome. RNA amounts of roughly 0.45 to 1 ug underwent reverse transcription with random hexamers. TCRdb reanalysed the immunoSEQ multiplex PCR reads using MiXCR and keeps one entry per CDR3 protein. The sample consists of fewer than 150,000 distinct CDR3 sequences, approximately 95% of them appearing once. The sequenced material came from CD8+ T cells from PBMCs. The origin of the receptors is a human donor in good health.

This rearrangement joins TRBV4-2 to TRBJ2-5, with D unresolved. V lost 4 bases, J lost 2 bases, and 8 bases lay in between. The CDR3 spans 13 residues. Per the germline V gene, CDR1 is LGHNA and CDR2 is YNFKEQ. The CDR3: CASSRTRQETQYF. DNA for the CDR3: TGTGCCAGCAGCCGGACGAGACAAGAGACCCAGTACTTC.

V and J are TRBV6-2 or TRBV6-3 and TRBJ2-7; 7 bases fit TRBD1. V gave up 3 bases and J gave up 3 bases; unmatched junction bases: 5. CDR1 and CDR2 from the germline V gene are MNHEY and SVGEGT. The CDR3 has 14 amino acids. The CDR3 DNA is TGTGCCAGCAGTTATTCAGGGACAGTCTACGAGCAGTACTTC. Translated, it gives CASSYSGTVYEQYF.

CDR3 protein: CASSNTGGGSYEQYF. In DNA form, the CDR3 reads TGTGCCAGCAGCAATACAGGGGGCGGTTCCTACGAGCAGTACTTC. The rearrangement links TRBV28 to TRBJ2-7, with 9 bases fitting TRBD1. The V and J ends lost 6 bases and 1 base, in that order; junction bases with no gene match: 7. The CDR3 totals 15 residues. Germline-derived CDR1 and CDR2 are MDHEN and SYDVKM.

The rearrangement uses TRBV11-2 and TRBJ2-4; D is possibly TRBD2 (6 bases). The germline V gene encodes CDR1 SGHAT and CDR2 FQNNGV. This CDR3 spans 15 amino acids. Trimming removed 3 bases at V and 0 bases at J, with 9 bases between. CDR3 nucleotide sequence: TGTGCCAGCAGCTTTACGCGGGAAGCCAAAAACATTCAGTACTTC. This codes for CASSFTREAKNIQYF. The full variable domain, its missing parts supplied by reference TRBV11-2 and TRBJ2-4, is EAGVAQSPRYKIIEKRQSVAFWCNPISGHATLYWYQQILGQGPKLLIQFQNNGVVDDSQLPKDRFSAERLKGVDSTLKIQPAKLEDSAVYLCASSFTREAKNIQYFGAGTRLSVL.

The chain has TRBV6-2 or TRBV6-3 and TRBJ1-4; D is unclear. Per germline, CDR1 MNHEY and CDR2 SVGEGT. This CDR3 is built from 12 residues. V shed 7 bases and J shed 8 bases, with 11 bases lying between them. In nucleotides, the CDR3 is TGTGCCAGCACCTCCACTGGGGAAAAACTGTTTTTT. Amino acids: CASTSTGEKLFF.

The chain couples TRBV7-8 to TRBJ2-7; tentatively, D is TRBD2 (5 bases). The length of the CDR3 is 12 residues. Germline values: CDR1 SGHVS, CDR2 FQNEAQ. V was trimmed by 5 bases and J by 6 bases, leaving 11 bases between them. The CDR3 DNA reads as TGTGCCAGCAGCCCCGGAGAGGGCGAGCAGTACTTC. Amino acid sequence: CASSPGEGEQYF.

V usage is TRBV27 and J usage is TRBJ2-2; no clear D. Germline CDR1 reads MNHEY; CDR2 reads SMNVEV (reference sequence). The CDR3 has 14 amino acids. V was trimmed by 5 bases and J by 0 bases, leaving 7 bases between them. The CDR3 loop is CASSPLSNTGELFF. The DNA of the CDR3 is TGTGCCAGCAGTCCCTTGTCGAACACCGGGGAGCTGTTTTTT.

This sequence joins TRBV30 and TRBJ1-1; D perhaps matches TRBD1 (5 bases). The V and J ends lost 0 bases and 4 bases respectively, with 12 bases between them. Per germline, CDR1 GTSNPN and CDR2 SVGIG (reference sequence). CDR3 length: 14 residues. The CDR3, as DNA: TGTGCCTGGAGTGTGGCAGGTGGGACCACTGAAGCTTTCTTT. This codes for CAWSVAGGTTEAFF.

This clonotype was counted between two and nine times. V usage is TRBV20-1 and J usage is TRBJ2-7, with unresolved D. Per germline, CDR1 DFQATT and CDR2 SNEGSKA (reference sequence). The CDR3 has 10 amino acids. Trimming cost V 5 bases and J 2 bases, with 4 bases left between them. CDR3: CSARAYEQYF. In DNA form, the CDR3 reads TGCAGTGCTCGGGCCTACGAGCAGTACTTC.

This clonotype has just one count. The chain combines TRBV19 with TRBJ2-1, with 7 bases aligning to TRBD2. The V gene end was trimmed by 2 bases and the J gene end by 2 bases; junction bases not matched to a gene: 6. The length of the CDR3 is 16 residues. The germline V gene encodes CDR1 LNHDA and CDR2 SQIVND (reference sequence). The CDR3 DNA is TGTGCCAGTAGTATATTGGCGGGAGTCCCCTACAATGAGCAGTTCTTC. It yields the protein CASSILAGVPYNEQFF.

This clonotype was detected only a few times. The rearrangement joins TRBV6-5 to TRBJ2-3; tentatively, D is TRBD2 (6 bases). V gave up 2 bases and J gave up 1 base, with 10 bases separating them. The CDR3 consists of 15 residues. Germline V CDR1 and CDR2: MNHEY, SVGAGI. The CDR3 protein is CASSYVWGGTDTQYF. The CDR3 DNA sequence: TGTGCCAGCAGTTACGTATGGGGGGGCACAGATACGCAGTATTTT.

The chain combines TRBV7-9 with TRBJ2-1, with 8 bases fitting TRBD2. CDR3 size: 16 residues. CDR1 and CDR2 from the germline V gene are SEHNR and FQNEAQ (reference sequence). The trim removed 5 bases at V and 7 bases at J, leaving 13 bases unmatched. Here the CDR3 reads CASSGILSGSSNEQFF. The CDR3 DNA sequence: TGTGCCAGCAGCGGAATCCTGAGCGGGAGTTCGAATGAGCAGTTCTTC.

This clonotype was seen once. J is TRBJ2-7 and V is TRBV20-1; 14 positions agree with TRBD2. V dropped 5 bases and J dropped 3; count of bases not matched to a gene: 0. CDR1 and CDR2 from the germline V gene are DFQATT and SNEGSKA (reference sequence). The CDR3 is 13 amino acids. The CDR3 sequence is CSAGLAGGYEQYF. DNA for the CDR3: TGCAGTGCTGGACTAGCGGGAGGCTACGAGCAGTACTTC.

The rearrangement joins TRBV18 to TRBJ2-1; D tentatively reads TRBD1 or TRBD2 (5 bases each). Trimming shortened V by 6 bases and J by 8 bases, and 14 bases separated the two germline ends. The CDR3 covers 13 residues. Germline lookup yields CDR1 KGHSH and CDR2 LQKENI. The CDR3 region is CASSPGTLHEQFF. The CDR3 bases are TGTGCCAGCTCTCCCGGGACCCTCCATGAGCAGTTCTTC.

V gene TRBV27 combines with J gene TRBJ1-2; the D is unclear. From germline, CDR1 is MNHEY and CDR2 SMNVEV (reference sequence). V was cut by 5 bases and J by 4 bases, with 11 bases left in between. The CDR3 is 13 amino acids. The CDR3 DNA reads TGTGCCAGCAGTCCATTAGAGGGCTATGGCTACACCTTC. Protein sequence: CASSPLEGYGYTF.

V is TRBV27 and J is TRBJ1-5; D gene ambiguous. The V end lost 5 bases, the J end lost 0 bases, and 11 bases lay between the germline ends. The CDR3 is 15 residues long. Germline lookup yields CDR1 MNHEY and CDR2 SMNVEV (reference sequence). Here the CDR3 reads CASSNSDYSNQPQHF. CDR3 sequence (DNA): TGTGCCAGCAGTAATTCCGACTATAGCAATCAGCCCCAGCATTTT.

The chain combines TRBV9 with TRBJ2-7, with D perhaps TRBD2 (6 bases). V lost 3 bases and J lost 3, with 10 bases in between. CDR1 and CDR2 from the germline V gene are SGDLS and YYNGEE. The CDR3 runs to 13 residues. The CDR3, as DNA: TGTGCCAGCAGCGCCGGGAGTAACTACGAGCAGTACTTC. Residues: CASSAGSNYEQYF.

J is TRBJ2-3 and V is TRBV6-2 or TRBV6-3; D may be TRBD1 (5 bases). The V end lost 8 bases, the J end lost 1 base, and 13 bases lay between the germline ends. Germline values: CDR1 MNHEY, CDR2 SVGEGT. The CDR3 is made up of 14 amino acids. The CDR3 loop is CASAVQGGTDTQYF. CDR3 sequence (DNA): TGTGCCAGCGCCGTCCAGGGTGGCACAGATACGCAGTATTTT.

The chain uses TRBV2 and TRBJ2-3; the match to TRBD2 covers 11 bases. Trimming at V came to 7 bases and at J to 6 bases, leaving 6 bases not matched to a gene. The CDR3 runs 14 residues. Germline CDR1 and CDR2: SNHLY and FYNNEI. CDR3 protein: CASTSTSGSDTQYF. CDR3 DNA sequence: TGTGCCAGCACCTCTACTAGCGGGAGCGATACGCAGTATTTT. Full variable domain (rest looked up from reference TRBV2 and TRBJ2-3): EPEVTQTPSHQVTQMGQEVILRCVPISNHLYFYWYRQILGQKVEFLVSFYNNEISEKSEIFDDQFSVERPDGSNFTLKIRSTKLEDSAMYFCASTSTSGSDTQYFGPGTRLTVL.

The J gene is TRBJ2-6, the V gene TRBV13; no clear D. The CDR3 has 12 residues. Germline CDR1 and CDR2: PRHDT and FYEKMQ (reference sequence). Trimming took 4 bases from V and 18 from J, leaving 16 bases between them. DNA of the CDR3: TGTGCCAGCAGCTCAGGAGACCCCCCTACGACTTTC. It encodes CASSSGDPPTTF.

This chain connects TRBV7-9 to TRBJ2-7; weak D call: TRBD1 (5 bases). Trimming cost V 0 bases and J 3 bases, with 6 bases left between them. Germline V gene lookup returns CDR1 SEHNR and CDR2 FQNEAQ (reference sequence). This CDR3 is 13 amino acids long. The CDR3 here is CASSLAQDYEQYF. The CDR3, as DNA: TGTGCCAGCAGCTTAGCACAGGACTACGAGCAGTACTTC.

The CDR3 bases are TGTGCCAGCAGCTTGTTCCGGGAGCAAGAGACCCAGTACTTC. It yields the protein CASSLFREQETQYF. This rearrangement joins TRBV5-4 to TRBJ2-5, with a weak D call TRBD2 (6 bases). Germline-derived CDR1 and CDR2 are SGHNT and YYREEE (reference sequence). This CDR3 is 14 amino acids long. The germline V and J ends were trimmed by 1 base and 2 bases, with 9 bases remaining between them.

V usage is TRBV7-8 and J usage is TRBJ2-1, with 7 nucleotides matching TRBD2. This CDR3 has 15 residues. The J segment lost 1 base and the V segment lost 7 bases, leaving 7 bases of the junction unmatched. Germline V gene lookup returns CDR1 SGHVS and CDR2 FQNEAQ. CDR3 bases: TGTGCCAGCACCAATCTAGCGGAATCCTACAATGAGCAGTTCTTC. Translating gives CASTNLAESYNEQFF.

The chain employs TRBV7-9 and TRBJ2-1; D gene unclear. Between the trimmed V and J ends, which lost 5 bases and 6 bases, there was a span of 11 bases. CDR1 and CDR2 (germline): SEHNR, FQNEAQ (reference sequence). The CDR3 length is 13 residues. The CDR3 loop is CASSPEPPNEQFF. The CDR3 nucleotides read TGTGCCAGCAGCCCGGAACCGCCCAATGAGCAGTTCTTC.

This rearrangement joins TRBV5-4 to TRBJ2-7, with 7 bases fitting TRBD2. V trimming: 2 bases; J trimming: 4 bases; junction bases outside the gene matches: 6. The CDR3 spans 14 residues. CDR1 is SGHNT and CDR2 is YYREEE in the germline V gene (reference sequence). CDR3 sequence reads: CASSFEREKYEQYF. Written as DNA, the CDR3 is TGTGCCAGCAGCTTTGAGCGGGAAAAATACGAGCAGTACTTC.

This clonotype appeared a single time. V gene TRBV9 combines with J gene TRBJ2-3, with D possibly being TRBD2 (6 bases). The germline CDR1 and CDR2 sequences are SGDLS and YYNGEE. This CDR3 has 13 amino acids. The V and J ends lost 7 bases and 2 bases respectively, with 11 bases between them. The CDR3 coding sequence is TGTGCCAGCTCGGGAGATACCACAGATACGCAGTATTTT. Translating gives CASSGDTTDTQYF. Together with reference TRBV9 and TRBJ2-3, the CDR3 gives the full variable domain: DSGVTQTPKHLITATGQRVTLRCSPRSGDLSVYWYQQSLDQGLQFLIQYYNGEERAKGNILERFSAQQFPDLHSELNLSSLELGDSALYFCASSGDTTDTQYFGPGTRLTVL.

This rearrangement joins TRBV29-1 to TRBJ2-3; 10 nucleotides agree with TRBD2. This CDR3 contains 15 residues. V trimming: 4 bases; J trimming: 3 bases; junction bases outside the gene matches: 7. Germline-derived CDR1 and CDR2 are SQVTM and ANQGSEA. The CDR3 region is CSVGLAGVLTDTQYF. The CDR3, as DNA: TGCAGCGTTGGCCTAGCGGGAGTTCTGACAGATACGCAGTATTTT.